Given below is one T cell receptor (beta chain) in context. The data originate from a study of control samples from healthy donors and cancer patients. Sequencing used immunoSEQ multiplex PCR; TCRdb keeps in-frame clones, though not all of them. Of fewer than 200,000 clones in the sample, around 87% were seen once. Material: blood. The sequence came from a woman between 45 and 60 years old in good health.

CDR3 in amino acids: CASSPRLLYGYTF. The CDR3 bases are TGTGCCAGCAGCCCCCGTCTCCTCTATGGCTACACCTTC. V usage is TRBV14 and J usage is TRBJ1-2; the D is unclear. Germline CDR1 is SGHDN and CDR2 is FVKESK. V was cut by 4 bases and J by 4 bases, with 10 bases left in between. CDR3 size: 13 residues.